The sequence of this TCR beta chain was determined in a study of CD8 T cells in Susac syndrome. The study's findings and limits: It was acknowledged by the study that relatively few individuals were included in its TCR sequencing and HLA analysis.

An amount of RNA that ranged from about 0.45 to 1 ug was reverse transcribed with random hexamers. TCRdb re-derived calls from the immunoSEQ multiplex PCR reads in MiXCR, one entry per CDR3 protein. The sample lists more than 20,000 distinct CDR3 sequences; 90% to 95% were seen once. In the case of this clonotype: The antigen remains unidentified.

V was pared by 5 bases and J by 0 bases, with 15 bases between. The CDR3 loop spans 16 amino acids. Germline assignment: CDR1 SGHAT and CDR2 FQNNGV. The sample consisted of CD8+ T cells from PBMCs. The receptor comes from a human donor in good health. This sequence joins TRBV11-2 and TRBJ2-3, with D tentatively TRBD1 (6 bases). The CDR3 here is CASSIHRDRSTDTQYF. As DNA, the CDR3 is TGTGCCAGCAGCATTCACAGGGATCGCAGCACAGATACGCAGTATTTT.